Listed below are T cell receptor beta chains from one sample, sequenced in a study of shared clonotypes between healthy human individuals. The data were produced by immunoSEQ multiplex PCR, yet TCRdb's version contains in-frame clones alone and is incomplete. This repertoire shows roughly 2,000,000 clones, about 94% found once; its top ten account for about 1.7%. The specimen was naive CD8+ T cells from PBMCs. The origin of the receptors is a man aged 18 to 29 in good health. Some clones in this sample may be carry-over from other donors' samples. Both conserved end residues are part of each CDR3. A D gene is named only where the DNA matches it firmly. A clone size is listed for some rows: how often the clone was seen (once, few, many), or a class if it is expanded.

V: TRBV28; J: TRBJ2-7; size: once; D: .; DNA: TGTGCCAGCAGTCCTACCCGGGGGACCTACGAGCAGTACTTC; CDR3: CASSPTRGTYEQYF
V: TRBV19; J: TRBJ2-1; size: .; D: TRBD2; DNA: TGTGCCAGTAGTGGCCATTCGGCGGGAGGGATTACCTACAATGAGCAGTTCTTC; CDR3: CASSGHSAGGITYNEQFF
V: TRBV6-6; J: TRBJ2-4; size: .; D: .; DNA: TGTGCCAGCAGTTACGGGACGGGAAACATTCAGTACTTC; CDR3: CASSYGTGNIQYF
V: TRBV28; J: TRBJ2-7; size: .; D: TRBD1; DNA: TGTGCCAGCAGTTCAACCAGGACAGGGGGCAGGTACGAGCAGTACTTC; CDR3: CASSSTRTGGRYEQYF
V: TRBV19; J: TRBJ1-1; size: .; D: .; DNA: TGTGCCAGTAGTGCGTGGGGCACGGTCACTGAAGCTTTCTTT; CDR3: CASSAWGTVTEAFF
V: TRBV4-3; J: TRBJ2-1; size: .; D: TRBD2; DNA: TGCGCCAGCAGCCAAGGGACTAGCGGGATAAATGAGCAGTTCTTC; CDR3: CASSQGTSGINEQFF
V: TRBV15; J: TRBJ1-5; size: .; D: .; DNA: TGTGCCACCAGCAGAGATATGGGGTCGGGGCAGCCCCAGCATTTT; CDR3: CATSRDMGSGQPQHF
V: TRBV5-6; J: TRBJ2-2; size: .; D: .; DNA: TGTGCCAGCAGCTTGGTGCCCCACGGGGAGCTGTTTTTT; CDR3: CASSLVPHGELFF
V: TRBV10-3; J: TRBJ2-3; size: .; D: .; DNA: TGTGCCATCAGGACAGACCTAAGCACAGATACGCAGTATTTT; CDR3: CAIRTDLSTDTQYF
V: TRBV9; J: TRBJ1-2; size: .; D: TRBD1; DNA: TGTGCCAGCAGCCCGAAAGACAGGGTCAGGGTCGACGGCTACACCTTC; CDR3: CASSPKDRVRVDGYTF
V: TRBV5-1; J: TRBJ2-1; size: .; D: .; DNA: TGCGCCAGCAGCTTAATCAGTGACGAGCAGTTCTTC; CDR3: CASSLISDEQFF
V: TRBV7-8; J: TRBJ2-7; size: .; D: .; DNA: TGTGCCAGCAGCTTATCGTCGGCTAGCTCCTACGAGCAGTACTTC; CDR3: CASSLSSASSYEQYF
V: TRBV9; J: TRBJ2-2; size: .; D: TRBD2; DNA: TGTGCCAGCAGCGATACTAGCGGGGGAATCGGGCGATCGAACACCGGGGAGCTGTTTTTT; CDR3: CASSDTSGGIGRSNTGELFF
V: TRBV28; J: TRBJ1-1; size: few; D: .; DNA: TGTGCCAGCACCCATGGCACTGAAGCTTTCTTT; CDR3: CASTHGTEAFF
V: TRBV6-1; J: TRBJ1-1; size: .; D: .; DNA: TGTGCCAGCAGGCGTGGTTTCGAAGCTTTCTTT; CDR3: CASRRGFEAFF
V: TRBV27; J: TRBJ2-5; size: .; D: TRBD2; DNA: TGTGCCAGCACCGGGCGGGAGGGAGAGACCCAGTACTTC; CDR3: CASTGREGETQYF
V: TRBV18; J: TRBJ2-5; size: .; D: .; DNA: TGTGCCAGCTCACCAAACAGGGCAAGAGAGACCCAGTACTTC; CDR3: CASSPNRARETQYF
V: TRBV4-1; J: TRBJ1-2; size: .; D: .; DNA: TGCGCCAGCAGCCAAGAAATAGGGCGGACTGGCTACACCTTC; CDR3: CASSQEIGRTGYTF
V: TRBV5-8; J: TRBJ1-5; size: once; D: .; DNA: TGTGCCAGCAGCGGAGGGGGGTTAAATCAGCCCCAGCATTTT; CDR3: CASSGGGLNQPQHF
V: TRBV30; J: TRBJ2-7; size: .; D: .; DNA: TGTGCCTGGAGTGCTGTGCACCCAGAGAACGAGCAGTACTTC; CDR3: CAWSAVHPENEQYF
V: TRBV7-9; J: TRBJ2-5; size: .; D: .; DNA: TGTGCCAGCAGCTTAGAGGCAGGAGGTCAGACCCAGTACTTC; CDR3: CASSLEAGGQTQYF
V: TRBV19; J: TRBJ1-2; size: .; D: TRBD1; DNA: TGTGCCAGTGCACAGGGGTATGGCTATGGCTACACCTTC; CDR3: CASAQGYGYGYTF
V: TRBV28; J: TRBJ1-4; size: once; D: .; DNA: TGTGCCAGCAGTTCGATAGGAGGGACTAATGAAAAACTGTTTTTT; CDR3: CASSSIGGTNEKLFF
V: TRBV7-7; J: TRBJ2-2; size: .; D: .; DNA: TGTGCCATCATGCGTCATACGAACACCGGGGAGCTGTTTTTT; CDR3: CAIMRHTNTGELFF
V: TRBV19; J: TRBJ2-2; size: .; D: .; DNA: TGTGCCAGTAGTACGGGACGCGTTACCGGGGAGCTGTTTTTT; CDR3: CASSTGRVTGELFF
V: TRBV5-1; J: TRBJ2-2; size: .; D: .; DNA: TGCGCCAGCAGCTTGGCCAGGGATAACACCGGGGAGCTGTTTTTT; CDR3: CASSLARDNTGELFF
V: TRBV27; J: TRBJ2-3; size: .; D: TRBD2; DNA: TGTGCCAGCAGGACCCTAGCGGGAAGCACAGATACGCAGTATTTT; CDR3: CASRTLAGSTDTQYF
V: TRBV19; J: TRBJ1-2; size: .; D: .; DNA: TGTGCCAGTAGCCCCCGAGCCGCGGTTGATGGCTACACCTTC; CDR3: CASSPRAAVDGYTF
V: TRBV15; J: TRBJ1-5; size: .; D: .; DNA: TGTGCCACCAGCAGTTCATGGAATCAGCCCCAGCATTTT; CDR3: CATSSSWNQPQHF
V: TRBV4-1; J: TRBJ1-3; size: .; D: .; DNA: TGCGCCAGCAGCCAAGAGCGACGGAGCTCTGGAAACACCATATATTTT; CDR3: CASSQERRSSGNTIYF
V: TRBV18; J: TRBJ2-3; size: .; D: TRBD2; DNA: TGTGCCAGCTCACCGTTTCGAGCGGGAGTGGACACAGATACGCAGTATTTT; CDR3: CASSPFRAGVDTDTQYF
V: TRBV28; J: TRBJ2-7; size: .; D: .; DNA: TGTGCCCGCAGGGGGGGCAGGCGGGGGTACGAGCAGTACTTC; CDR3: CARRGGRRGYEQYF
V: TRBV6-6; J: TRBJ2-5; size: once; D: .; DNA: TGTGCCAGCAGCCGATTTAAGCGGGAGACCCAGTACTTC; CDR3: CASSRFKRETQYF
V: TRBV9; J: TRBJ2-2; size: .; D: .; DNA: TGTGCCAGCAGCGTACATACGGAGCTGTTTTTT; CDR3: CASSVHTELFF
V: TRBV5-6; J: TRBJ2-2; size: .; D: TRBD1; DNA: TGTGCCAGCAGCTTAAGGGACAGGGGGCGACACACCGGGGAGCTGTTTTTT; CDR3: CASSLRDRGRHTGELFF
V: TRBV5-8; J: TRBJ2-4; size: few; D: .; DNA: TGTGCCAGCAGCTTGGGGAGGGCATTAGCCAAAAACATTCAGTACTTC; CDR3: CASSLGRALAKNIQYF
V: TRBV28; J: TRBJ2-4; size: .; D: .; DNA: TGTGCCAGCAGACCCGGACAGAGCCTAGCCAAAAACATTCAGTACTTC; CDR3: CASRPGQSLAKNIQYF
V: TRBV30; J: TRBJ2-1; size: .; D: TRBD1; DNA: TGTGCCTGGAGTACTGGACAGGTCGCCTACAATGAGCAGTTCTTC; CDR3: CAWSTGQVAYNEQFF
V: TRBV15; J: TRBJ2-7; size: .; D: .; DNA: TGTGCCACCAGCAACGGGGCGGCCCTTGACGAGCAGTACTTC; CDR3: CATSNGAALDEQYF
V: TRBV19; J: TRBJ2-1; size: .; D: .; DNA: TGTGCCAGTAGTATGGGGGTGGCTGTGGAGCAGTTCTTC; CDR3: CASSMGVAVEQFF
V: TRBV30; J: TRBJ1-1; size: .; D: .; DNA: TGTGCCTGGAGTGTAGACGGGGCGAACACTGAAGCTTTCTTT; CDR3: CAWSVDGANTEAFF
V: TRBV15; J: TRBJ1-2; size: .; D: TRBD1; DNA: TGTGCCACCAGCAGCAAAACAGGGGTTTGGTATGGCTACACCTTC; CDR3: CATSSKTGVWYGYTF
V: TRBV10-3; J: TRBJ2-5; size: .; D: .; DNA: TGTGCCATCAGTGTTGATTATCGGGAGACCCAGTACTTC; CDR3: CAISVDYRETQYF
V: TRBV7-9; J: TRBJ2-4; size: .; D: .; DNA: TGTGCCAGCAGCTCCCGATCACGGGAAAACATTCAGTACTTC; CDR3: CASSSRSRENIQYF
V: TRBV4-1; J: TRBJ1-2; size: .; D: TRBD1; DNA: TGCGCCAGCAGCCAAGACGGGGGGGACAGGTACTATGGCTACACCTTC; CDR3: CASSQDGGDRYYGYTF
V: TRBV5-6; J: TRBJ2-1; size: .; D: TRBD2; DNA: TGTGCCAGCAGCTCGGGGGGACTCCCTCAGTTCTTC; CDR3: CASSSGGLPQFF
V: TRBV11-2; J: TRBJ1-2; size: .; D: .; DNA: TGTGCCAGCAGCTCCGGGACCGATGGCTACACCTTC; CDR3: CASSSGTDGYTF
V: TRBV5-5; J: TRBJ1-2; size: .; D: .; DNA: TGTGCCAGCACCACCCCTGAGGGGTGGTCCTATGGCTACACCTTC; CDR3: CASTTPEGWSYGYTF
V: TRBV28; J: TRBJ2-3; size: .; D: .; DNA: TGTGCCAGCAGTTTGCTAGCGCGCGATACGCAGTATTTT; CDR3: CASSLLARDTQYF
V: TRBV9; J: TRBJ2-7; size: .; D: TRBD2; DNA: TGTGCCAGCAGCGTAGGACTAGCGGTCTACGAGCAGTACTTC; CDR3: CASSVGLAVYEQYF
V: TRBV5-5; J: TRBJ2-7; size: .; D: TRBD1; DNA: TGTGCCAGCAGCTTGGGGGCCAGGGGGTACGAGCAGTACTTC; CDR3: CASSLGARGYEQYF